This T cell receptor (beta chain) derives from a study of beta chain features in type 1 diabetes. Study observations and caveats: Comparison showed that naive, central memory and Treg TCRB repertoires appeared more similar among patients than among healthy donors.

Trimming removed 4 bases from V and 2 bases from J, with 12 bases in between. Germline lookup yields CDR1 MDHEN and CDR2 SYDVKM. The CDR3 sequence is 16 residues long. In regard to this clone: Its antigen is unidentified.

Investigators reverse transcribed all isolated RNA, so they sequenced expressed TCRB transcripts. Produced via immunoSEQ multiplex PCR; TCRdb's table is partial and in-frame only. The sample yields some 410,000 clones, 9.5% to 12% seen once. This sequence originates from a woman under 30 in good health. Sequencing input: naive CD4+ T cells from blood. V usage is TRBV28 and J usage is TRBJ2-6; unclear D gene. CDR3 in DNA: TGTGCCAGCAGTTCCCCGAGTCGAGCTGGGGCCAACGTCCTGACTTTC. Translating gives CASSSPSRAGANVLTF.